This TCR beta chain was sequenced in a study of shared clonotypes between healthy human individuals (TCRdb year 2020). For context, the study as a whole: The cohort comprised a couple of women and a few men aged 18 to 49 years. Per donor, three plates each were used for CD4 naive and CD4 memory, two for CD8 naive, and one for CD8 memory. The study deeply sequenced blood TCR repertoires of several healthy adults to estimate repertoire size and the extent of clonotype sharing between individuals. To increase sequencing depth and limit assay-specific biases, different laboratories used diverse techniques to prepare libraries and sequence TCR repertoires. Leukapheresis yielded between about 0.8 and 9.5 billion PBMCs per donor. Overall results and qualifications from the work: Even with the large sequencing depth, rarefaction of the sorted-subset datasets indicated that sequencing was incomplete. Sampling was restricted to blood, and TCR repertoires in tissue are likely to differ from TCR repertoires in blood. Naive subsets generally had larger estimated clonotype richness than memory subsets. Clonotypes shared by all four sorted-subset donors showed higher generation probabilities than non-shared clonotypes. Pairwise subsampling indicated that sequencing depth was expected to affect the degree of clonotype sharing among donors. Because the study included only a small number of donors, the genetic and exposure-history diversity represented was limited. Across four donors, 5% to 6% of naive CD4, 3% to 3.5% of naive CD8, 2% to 2.5% of memory CD4, and roughly 0.4% of memory CD8 clonotypes were shared.

The cysteine opens and the phenylalanine closes a CDR3 of 13 amino acids. Just CDR3 DNA is preserved here, 39 bases in frame from base 1. V lost 4 bases and J lost 8 bases; the stretch between them is 14 bases long. Per the germline V gene (reference sequence), SEHNR is the CDR1 and FQNEAQ is the CDR2. Using the deep immunoSEQ assay, TCR CDR3 regions were amplified from genomic DNA by multiplex PCR. For each cell subset, the extracted genomic DNA was distributed evenly across all wells of several immunoSEQ 96-well plates, and each plate served as one replicate. Each replicate PCR for sorted subsets received around 210 ng genomic DNA, equal to 28,000 or so T cell genomes. Purified libraries were quantified with a Qubit 3.0 fluorometer, sized on a Bioanalyzer 2100, and re-quantified with the KAPA Library Quantification kit. Every immunoSEQ 96-well plate was sequenced on a separate single-read 150-cycle Illumina NextSeq 550 flow cell. In the authors' own workflow: Because the immunoSEQ output included only junctional sequences and no quality scores, the filtering could not be the same as the filtering used for full-length reads. Sequences were annotated with PyIR, a Python wrapper for IgBLAST v1.9, and V/J genes and CDR3 were assigned using IMGT germline references. Reads were filtered out if the reads had weak V/J assignments (E-value above 1e-6), no CDR3, stop codons, out-of-frame junctions, or ambiguous translated residues. A V3J clonotype was defined by an identical inferred V gene, J gene, and CDR3 amino acid sequence. Percentage overlap between repertoires was calculated by dividing the number of shared unique clonotypes by the size of the smaller repertoire. Richness of each repertoire was evaluated using RTK rarefaction, the Chao1 estimator, and Recon v2.1 estimates of unobserved clonotypes. OLGA was used to compute generation probabilities for all TCRbeta clonotypes that the gDNA method yielded from four donors. The immuneACCESS repertoire file appears here via TCRdb, limited to in-frame rearrangements. These files lack a portion of the clones; in checked studies, under half of the deficit traces to unresolved V genes, and the cause of the others is not known. V, J and clone size derive from that table, while D and trimming were established from the DNA sequence. In all, the sample holds around 1.1 million clones, and 70% to 80% of those were seen once. In total, the top ten clones hold roughly 0.9% of the sample.

This clone was found a few times. Its antigen remains unidentified. Nothing much larger sits one base from this clone, and base qualities are not available. The donors were healthy, HIV-negative adults who had no recently reported acute infections or vaccinations. All donors were Caucasian adults living in Nashville, Tennessee, USA. CD4+ T cells were enriched by magnetic negative selection; naive cells were then positively selected on CD45RA, and the negative fraction formed the memory subset. Blood was obtained by leukapheresis, after which PBMCs were separated by Ficoll-Histopaque density gradient centrifugation and cryopreserved in liquid nitrogen vapor phase. Analytical flow cytometry was used to check the purity and quantity of every magnetically sorted T cell population. Genomic DNA was isolated from every sorted fraction and measured by UV absorbance on a Nanodrop 2000c.

Material for sequencing was memory CD4+ T cells from PBMCs. In light of the paper, this sample's cell subset or site label describes: CD45RA-negative fraction. The source is a man younger than 35 in good health. Some clones in this sample may be carry-over from other donors' samples. Recombination joined TRBV7-9 with TRBJ1-2; the D gene remains uncertain. The CDR3 protein sequence reads: CASSYEGSGGYTF. The nucleotide sequence is TGTGCCAGCAGCTACGAGGGATCGGGGGGCTACACCTTC.